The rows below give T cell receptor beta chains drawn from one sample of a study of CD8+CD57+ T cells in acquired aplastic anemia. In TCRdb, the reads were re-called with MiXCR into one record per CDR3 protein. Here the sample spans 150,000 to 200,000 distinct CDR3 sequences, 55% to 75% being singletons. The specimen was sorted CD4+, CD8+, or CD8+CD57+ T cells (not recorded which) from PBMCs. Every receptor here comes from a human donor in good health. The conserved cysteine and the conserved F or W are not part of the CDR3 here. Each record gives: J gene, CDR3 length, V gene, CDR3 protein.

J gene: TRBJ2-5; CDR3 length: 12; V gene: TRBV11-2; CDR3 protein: ASSWNSAGETQY
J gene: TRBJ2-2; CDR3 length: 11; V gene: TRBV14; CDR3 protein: ASSHNPAGELF
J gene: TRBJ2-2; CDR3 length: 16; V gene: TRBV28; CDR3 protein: ASSFVDRLAVNTGELF
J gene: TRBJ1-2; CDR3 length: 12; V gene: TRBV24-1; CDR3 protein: ATSAWTVNYGYT
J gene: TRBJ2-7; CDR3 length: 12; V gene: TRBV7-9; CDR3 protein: ASSSGKNPYEQY
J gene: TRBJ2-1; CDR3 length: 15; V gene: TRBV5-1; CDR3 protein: ASTRGPERYSDNEQF
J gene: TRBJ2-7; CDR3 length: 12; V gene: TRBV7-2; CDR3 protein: ASSLYRQNDEQY
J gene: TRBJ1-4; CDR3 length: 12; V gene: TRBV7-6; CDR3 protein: ASSLGQGAEKLF
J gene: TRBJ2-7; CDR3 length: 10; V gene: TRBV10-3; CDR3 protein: ASDSDLYEQY
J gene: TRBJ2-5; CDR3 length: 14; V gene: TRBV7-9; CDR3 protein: ASSSWLAGGSETQY
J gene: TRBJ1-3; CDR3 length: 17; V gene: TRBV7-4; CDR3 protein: ASSGRDRHFPTSGNTIY
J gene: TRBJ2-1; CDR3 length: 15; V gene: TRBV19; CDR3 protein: ASSSWGLAGGPGEQF
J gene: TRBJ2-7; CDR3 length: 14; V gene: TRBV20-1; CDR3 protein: SARGSGSIYSYEQY
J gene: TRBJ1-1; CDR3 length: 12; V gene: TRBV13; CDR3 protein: ASSLGKKGTEAF
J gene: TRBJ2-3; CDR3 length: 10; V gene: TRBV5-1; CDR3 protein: ASSLNVDTQY
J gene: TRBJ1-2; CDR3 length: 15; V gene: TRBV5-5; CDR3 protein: ASTPGSSLLRNYGYT
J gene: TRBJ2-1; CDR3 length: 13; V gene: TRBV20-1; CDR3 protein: SARDLWTGNNEQF
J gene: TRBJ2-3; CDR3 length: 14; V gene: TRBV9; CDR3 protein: ASSPPAGLQEDTQY
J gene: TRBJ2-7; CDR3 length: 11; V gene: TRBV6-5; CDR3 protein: ASSQDRVIEQY
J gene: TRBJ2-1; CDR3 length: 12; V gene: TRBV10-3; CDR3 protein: ASSYYEGADEQL
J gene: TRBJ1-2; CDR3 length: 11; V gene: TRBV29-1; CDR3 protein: SVEGPTNYGYT
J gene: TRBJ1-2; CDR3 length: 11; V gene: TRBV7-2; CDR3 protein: ASSPTGVGGYT
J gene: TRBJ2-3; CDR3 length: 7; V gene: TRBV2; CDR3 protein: ASSDTQY
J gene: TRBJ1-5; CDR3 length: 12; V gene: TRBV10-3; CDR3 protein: AISQGDSNQPQH
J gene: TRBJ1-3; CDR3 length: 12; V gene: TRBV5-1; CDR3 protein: ASSTGRSGNTIY
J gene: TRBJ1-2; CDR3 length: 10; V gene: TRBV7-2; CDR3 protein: ASTQGPYGYT
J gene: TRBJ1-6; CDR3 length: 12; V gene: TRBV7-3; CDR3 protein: ASSLGTDNSPLH
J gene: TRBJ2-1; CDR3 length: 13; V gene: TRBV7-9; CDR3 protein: ASSLGTGTLNEQF
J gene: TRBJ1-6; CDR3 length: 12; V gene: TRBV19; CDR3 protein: ASSVQGLNSPLH
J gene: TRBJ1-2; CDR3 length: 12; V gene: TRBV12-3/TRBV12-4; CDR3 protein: ASSLGQGAQGYT
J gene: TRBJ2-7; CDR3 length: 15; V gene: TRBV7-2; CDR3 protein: ASSLPPGSRSSYEQY
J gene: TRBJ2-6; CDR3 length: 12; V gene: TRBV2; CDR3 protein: ASFSFSGANVLT
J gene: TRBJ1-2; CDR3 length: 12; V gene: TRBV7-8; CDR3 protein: ASSLAGTGVGYT
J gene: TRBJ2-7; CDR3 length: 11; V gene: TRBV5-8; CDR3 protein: ASSRQATYEQY
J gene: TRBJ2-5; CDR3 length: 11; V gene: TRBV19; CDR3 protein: ASSPGRYRAQY
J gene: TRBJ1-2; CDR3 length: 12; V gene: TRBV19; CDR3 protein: ASSIDSLNYGYT
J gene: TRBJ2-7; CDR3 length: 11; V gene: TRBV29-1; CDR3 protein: SVAAGAPYEQY
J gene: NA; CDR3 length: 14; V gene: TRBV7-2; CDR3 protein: ASSPIGTAEQETQY
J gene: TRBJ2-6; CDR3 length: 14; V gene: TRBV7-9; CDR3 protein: ASSSGTFPGANVLT
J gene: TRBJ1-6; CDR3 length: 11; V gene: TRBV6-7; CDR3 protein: AISERGNSPLH
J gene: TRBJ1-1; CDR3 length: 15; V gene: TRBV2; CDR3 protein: ASSPTGAQIGFTEAF
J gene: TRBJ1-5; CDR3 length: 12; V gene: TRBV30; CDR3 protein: AWGKQGVDQPQH
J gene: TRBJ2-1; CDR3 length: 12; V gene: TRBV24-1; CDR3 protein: ATSDLAGINEQF
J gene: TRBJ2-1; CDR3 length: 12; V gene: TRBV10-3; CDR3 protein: ATRDRPAGNEQF
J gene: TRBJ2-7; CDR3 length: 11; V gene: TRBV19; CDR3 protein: ASSRQNSYEQY
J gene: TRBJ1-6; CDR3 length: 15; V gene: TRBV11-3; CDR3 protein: ASSSPSGGTYNSPLH
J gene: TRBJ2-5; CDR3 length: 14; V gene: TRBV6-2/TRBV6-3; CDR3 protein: ASSYSFTIGQETQH
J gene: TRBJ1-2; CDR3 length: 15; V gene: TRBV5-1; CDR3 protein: ASSLAPPGQGAYGYT
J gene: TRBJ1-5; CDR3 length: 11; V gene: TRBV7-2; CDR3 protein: ASSFGGNQPQH
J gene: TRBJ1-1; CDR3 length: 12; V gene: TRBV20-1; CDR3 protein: SAILLAGATEAF